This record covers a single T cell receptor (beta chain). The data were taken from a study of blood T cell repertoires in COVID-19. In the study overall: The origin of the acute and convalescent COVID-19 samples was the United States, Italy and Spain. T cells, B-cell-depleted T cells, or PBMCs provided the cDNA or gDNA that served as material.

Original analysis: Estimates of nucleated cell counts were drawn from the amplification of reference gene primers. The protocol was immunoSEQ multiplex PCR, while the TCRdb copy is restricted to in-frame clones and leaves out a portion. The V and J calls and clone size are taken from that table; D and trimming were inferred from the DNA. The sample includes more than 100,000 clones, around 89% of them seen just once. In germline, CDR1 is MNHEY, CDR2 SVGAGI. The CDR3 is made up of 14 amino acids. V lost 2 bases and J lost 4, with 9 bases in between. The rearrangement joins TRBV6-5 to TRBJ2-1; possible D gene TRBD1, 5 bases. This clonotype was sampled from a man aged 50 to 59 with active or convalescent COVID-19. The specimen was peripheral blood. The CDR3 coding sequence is TGTGCCAGCAGTTACGGGGCAGAATACAATGAGCAGTTCTTC. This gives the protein CASSYGAEYNEQFF.